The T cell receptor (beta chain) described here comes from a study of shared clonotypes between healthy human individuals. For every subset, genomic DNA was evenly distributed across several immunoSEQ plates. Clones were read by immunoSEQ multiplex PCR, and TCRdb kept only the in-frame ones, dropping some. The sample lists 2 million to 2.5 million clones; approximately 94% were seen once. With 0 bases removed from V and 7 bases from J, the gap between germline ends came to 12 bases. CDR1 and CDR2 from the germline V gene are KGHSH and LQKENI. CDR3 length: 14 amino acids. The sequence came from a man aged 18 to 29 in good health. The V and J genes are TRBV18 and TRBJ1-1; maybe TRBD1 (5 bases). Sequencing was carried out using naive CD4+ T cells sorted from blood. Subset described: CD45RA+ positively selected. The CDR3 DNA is TGTGCCAGCTCACCACCGGGGGGAAAGGGTGAAGCTTTCTTT. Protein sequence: CASSPPGGKGEAFF. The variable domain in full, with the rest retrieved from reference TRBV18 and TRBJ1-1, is NAGVMQNPRHLVRRRGQEARLRCSPMKGHSHVYWYRQLPEEGLKFMVYLQKENIIDESGMPKERFSAEFPKEGPSILRIQQVVRGDSAAYFCASSPPGGKGEAFFGQGTRLTVV.